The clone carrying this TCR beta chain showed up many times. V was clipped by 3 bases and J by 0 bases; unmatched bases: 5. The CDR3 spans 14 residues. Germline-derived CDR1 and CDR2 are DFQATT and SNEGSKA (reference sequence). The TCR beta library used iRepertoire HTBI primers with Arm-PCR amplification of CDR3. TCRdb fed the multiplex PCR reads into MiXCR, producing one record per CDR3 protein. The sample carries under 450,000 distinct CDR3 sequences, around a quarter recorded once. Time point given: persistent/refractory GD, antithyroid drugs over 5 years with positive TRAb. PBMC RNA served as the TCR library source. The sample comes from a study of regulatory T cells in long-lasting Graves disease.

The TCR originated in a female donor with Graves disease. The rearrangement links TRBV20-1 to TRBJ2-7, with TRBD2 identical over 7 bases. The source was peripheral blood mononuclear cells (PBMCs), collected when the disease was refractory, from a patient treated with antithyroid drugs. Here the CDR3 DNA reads TGCAGTGCTAGGTTACCTAGCGGCTCCTACGAGCAGTACTTC. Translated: CSARLPSGSYEQYF.